The rows below give T cell receptor beta chains drawn from one sample of a study of cytomegalovirus exposure and HLA in healthy donors. Sequencing used immunoSEQ multiplex PCR; TCRdb keeps in-frame clones, though not all of them. Of around 200,000 clones listed, 70% to 75% were seen once; the top ten hold approximately 4.8%. The sample taken for sequencing was PBMCs. The source is a man aged 25-45 years in good health and CMV-seropositive. Both conserved end residues are part of each CDR3. D genes are given only for firm matches. The size entry is marked missing in some rows and otherwise reads once, few, many or a size class.

abundance	v_gene	d_gene	j_gene	CDR3nt	CDR3aa
few	TRBV18	TRBD1	TRBJ1-2	TGTGCCAGCTCGAACACACAGGGGGAGTATGGCTACACCTTC	CASSNTQGEYGYTF
few	TRBV7-6	TRBD1	TRBJ2-3	TGTGCCAGCAGCTTTTTGAAATCGGGACAGGGAAATACGCAGTATTTT	CASSFLKSGQGNTQYF
NA	TRBV27	TRBD1	TRBJ2-7	TGTGCCAGCAGTTTATCCCCGGACAGGGAAAAGCAGTACTTC	CASSLSPDREKQYF
few	TRBV5-4	TRBD1	TRBJ2-5	TGTGCCAGCAGCTTGGCCGTGACAGGGGGCCTAGAGACCCAGTACTTC	CASSLAVTGGLETQYF
NA	TRBV7-9	NA	TRBJ1-1	TGTGCCAGCAGCCCCTACTTTGCTGAAGCTTTCTTT	CASSPYFAEAFF
NA	TRBV7-2	TRBD1	TRBJ1-1	TGTGCCAGCAGCTTAGCGGCGGGACAGGGGACAGCTTTCTTT	CASSLAAGQGTAFF
NA	TRBV6-5	NA	TRBJ1-5	TGTGCCAGCCAAACGGGAAACTTCAATCAGCCCCAGCATTTT	CASQTGNFNQPQHF
NA	TRBV28	NA	TRBJ2-1	TGTGCCAGCAGTTTATACGGGACCTACAATGAGCAGTTCTTC	CASSLYGTYNEQFF
few	TRBV7-2	NA	TRBJ2-4	TGTGCCAGCAGCTCTAACGGGTTAAGCGGAAACATTCAGTACTTC	CASSSNGLSGNIQYF
few	TRBV7-8	TRBD2	TRBJ2-7	TGTGCCAGCAGCTTTTTCGGGGGGGCGATCTACGAGCAGTACTTC	CASSFFGGAIYEQYF
NA	TRBV28	NA	TRBJ2-5	TGTGCCAGCAGTTTTGAGGGATTCTCAGAGACCCAGTACTTC	CASSFEGFSETQYF
NA	TRBV2	TRBD1	TRBJ2-3	TGTGCCAGCAGTGATGGGCCCGGGACAGGGGAAGATACGCAGTATTTT	CASSDGPGTGEDTQYF
NA	TRBV18	NA	TRBJ1-3	TGTGCCAGCTCACCCCGGGGGGACAACTCTGGAAACACCATATATTTT	CASSPRGDNSGNTIYF
NA	TRBV4-3	NA	TRBJ2-7	TGCGCCAGCAGCTCTGACTCCGCCTACGAGCAGTACTTC	CASSSDSAYEQYF
NA	TRBV7-9	NA	TRBJ2-3	TGTGCCAGCAGTTACAGGGTAGTCGTGGGTGTGGATACGCAGTATTTT	CASSYRVVVGVDTQYF
few	TRBV30	TRBD1	TRBJ1-1	TGTGCCTGGAGTGCCTGGACAGGGCTGAAGGCTTTCTTT	CAWSAWTGLKAFF
NA	TRBV27	NA	TRBJ1-6	TGTGCCAGCAGTCCGGGTCTATATTCACCCCTCCACTTT	CASSPGLYSPLHF
NA	TRBV18	TRBD2	TRBJ2-7	TGTGCCAGCTCAACCGGGACTAGCAGAATCTACGAGCAGTACTTC	CASSTGTSRIYEQYF